Here is one T cell receptor beta chain with its context. Antigen specificity is unknown. Trimming left V 2 bases short and J 8 bases short, with 15 bases between. Germline lookup yields CDR1 MNHNY and CDR2 SVGAGI (reference sequence). This CDR3 is 14 amino acids long. The data were obtained in a study of graft-versus-host responses after intestinal transplantation. About the research overall: For two to four years after anti-thymocyte globulin induction, all recipients took tacrolimus and steroids.

Assay used: immunoSEQ multiplex PCR; TCRdb lists only in-frame clones, some missing. The data show approximately 100,000 clones, 85% to 90% seen once. Study findings and constraints: The marrow of recipients harbored GvH clones, and ileum or blood showed some of them first. The study associated peak circulating GvH clone levels with early post-transplant HvG declines.

The TCR comes from a human donor who received an intestinal transplant. The source was unstimulated CD4+ T cells sorted from spleen or lymph node cells, collected before intestinal transplant. The chain employs TRBV6-6 and TRBJ1-2, with D perhaps matching TRBD1 (6 bases). The CDR3 DNA reads TGTGCCAGCAGTTACCCGGCGGCAGGGGAAGGCTACACCTTC. Its protein product is CASSYPAAGEGYTF.